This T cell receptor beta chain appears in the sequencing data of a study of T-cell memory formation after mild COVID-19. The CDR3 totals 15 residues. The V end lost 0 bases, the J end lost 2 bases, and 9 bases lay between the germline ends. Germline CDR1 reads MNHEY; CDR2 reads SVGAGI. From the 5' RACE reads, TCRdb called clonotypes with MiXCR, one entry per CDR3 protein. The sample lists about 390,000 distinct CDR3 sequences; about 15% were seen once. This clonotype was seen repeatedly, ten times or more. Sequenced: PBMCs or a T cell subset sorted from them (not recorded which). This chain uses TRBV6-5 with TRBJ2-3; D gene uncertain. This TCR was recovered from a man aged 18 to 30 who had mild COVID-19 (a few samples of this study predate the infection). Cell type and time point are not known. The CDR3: CASSYSGILTDTQYF. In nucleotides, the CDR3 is TGTGCCAGCAGTTACTCAGGGATTCTCACAGATACGCAGTATTTT.